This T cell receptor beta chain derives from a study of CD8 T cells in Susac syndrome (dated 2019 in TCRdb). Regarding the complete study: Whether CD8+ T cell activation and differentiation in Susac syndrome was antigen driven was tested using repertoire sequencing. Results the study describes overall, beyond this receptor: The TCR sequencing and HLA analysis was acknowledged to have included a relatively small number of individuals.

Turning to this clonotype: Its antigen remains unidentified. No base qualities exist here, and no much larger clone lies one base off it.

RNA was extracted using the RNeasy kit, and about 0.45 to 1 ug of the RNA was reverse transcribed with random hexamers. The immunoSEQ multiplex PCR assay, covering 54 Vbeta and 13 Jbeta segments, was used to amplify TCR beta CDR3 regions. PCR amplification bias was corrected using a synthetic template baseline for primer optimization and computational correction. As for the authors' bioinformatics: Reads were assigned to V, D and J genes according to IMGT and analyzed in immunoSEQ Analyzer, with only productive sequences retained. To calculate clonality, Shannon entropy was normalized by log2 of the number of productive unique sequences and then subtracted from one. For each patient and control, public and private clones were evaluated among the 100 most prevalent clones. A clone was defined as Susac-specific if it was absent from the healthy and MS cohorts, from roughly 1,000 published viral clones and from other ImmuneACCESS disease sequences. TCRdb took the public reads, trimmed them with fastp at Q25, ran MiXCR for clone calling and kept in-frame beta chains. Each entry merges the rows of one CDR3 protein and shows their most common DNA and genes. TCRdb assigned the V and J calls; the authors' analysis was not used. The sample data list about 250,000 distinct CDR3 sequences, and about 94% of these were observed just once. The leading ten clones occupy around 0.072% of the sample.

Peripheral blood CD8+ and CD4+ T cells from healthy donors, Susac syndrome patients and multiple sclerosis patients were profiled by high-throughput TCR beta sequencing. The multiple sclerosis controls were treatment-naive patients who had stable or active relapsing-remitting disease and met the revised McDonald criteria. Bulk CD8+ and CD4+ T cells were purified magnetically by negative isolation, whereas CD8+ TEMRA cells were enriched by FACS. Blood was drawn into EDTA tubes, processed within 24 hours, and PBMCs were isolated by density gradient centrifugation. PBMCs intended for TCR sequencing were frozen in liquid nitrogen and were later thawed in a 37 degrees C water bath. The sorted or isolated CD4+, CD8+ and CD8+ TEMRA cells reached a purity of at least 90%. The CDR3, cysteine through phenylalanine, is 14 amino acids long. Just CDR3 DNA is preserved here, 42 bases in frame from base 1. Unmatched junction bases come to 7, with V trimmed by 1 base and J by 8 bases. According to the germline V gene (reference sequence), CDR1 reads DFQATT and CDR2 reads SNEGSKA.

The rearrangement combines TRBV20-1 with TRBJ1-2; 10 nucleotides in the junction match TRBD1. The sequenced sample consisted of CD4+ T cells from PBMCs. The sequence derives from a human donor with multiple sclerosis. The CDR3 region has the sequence CSARAGTGEEGYTF. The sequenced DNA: TGCAGTGCTAGAGCCGGGACAGGGGAGGAGGGCTACACCTTC.